This TCR beta chain was recorded in a study of cytomegalovirus exposure and HLA in healthy donors. Regarding the study as a whole: According to a later analysis, most TCR beta chains associated with CMV appeared HLA-restricted. Several of the most significant clusters appeared, in a later analysis, to be linked to common viral pathogens. Indistinguishability led to the exclusion of some V segments, TRBV6-2 and TRBV6-3 included.

The PCR contained 60 Vbeta and 13 Jbeta primers. Method: immunoSEQ multiplex PCR; TCRdb's copy keeps in-frame clones and lacks some. The sample shows over 200,000 clones, approximately 79% of them seen only once. Remarks on this clone: The target antigen is unknown.

Germline loops: CDR1 ENHRY, CDR2 SYGVKD. This CDR3 has 14 amino acids. V shed 4 bases and J 4 bases; nucleotides not matched to a gene: 4. The sequence was obtained from a male donor in good health and CMV-seronegative. V is TRBV10-3 and J is TRBJ1-1, with 9 bases matching TRBD1. The source material was PBMCs. The DNA for the CDR3 is TGTGCCATCAGTGCGGGACAGGGTAGCACTGAAGCTTTCTTT. Translation gives CAISAGQGSTEAFF.